Presented here are 8 T cell receptor beta chains from one specimen sequenced in a study of blood T cell repertoires in COVID-19. Using immunoSEQ multiplex PCR, the repertoire was profiled, and TCRdb retains in-frame clones only, with some absent. Of fewer than 180,000 clones in the sample, 87% were seen once. Sequenced sample: peripheral blood. The receptors stem from an older woman with active or convalescent COVID-19.

The chain carries TRBV7-2 and TRBJ1-4, with 8 nucleotides matching TRBD1. From germline, CDR1 is SGHTA and CDR2 FQGNSA. The CDR3 extends over 14 amino acids. V lost 2 bases to trimming and J lost 13 bases; unmatched junction nucleotides: 9. CDR3 in DNA: TGTGCCAGCAGCTTACAACCAGGACAGGGAGGACTGTTTTTT. This codes for CASSLQPGQGGLFF.

The chain is built from TRBV4-3 and TRBJ1-6, with 7 bases lining up with TRBD1. Trimming cost V 5 bases and J 4 bases; bases outside gene matches: 2. The CDR3 loop spans 14 amino acids. The V gene's germline CDR1 is LGHNA and CDR2 YSLEER. The CDR3 sequence is CASSKGQYNSPLHF. DNA for the CDR3: TGCGCCAGCAGCAAGGGACAGTATAATTCACCCCTCCACTTT.

The rearrangement joins TRBV10-3 to TRBJ2-5; D perhaps matches TRBD2 (6 bases). The germline CDR1 and CDR2 sequences are ENHRY and SYGVKD. CDR3 length equals 11 residues. Trimming took 8 bases from V and 3 from J, leaving 7 bases between them. Written as DNA, the CDR3 is TGTGCCATCGGCGGGGAAGAGACCCAGTACTTC. This codes for CAIGGEETQYF.

The gene calls are TRBV5-1 and TRBJ1-4; 9 bases agree with TRBD1. The CDR3 has 15 amino acids. After removal of 2 bases from V and 7 bases from J, the junction contained 6 bases not matched to a gene. Germline V gene sequence: CDR1 SGHRS, CDR2 YFSETQ. CDR3 nucleotide sequence: TGCGCCAGCAGCTTCAATTGGGACAGGGCTGAAAAACTGTTTTTT. Protein sequence: CASSFNWDRAEKLFF. Complete variable domain (other parts from reference TRBV5-1 and TRBJ1-4): KAGVTQTPRYLIKTRGQQVTLSCSPISGHRSVSWYQQTPGQGLQFLFEYFSETQRNKGNFPGRFSGRQFSNSRSEMNVSTLELGDSALYLCASSFNWDRAEKLFFGSGTQLSVL.

This clone has more than one count but fewer than ten. This chain connects TRBV11-3 to TRBJ1-3, with D unresolved. This CDR3 is built from 15 residues. Looked up from germline, CDR1 is SGHNT and CDR2 is YENEEA. Trimming stripped 0 bases from V and 1 base from J, with 7 bases between. CDR3 DNA: TGTGCCAGCAGCTTAGATGGCAGTTCTGGAAACACCATATATTTT. Translation gives CASSLDGSSGNTIYF.

The chain links TRBV29-1 to TRBJ2-5, with a possible D match to TRBD1 (6 bases). Germline V lookup: CDR1 SQVTM, CDR2 ANQGSEA. There are 14 residues in the CDR3. Between the trimmed V and J ends, which lost 2 bases and 0 bases, there was a span of 10 bases. The CDR3 loop reads CSVERWDNQETQYF. Here the CDR3 DNA reads TGCAGCGTTGAAAGATGGGACAACCAAGAGACCCAGTACTTC.

There are many counts of this clone. The chain couples TRBV11-3 to TRBJ1-3; D perhaps matches TRBD1 (6 bases). The CDR3 is 17 residues long. Germline CDR1 and CDR2: SGHNT and YENEEA. Trimming cost V 1 base and J 4 bases, with 17 bases left between them. CDR3 protein: CASSLAENREEGNTIYF. CDR3 nucleotides: TGTGCCAGCAGCTTAGCGGAGAACAGGGAAGAAGGAAACACCATATATTTT.

V and J are TRBV7-2 and TRBJ1-2; TRBD1 matches at 12 bases. Losses at the gene ends were 5 bases for V and 8 bases for J; bases not matched to a gene: 12. This CDR3 region has 16 residues. In germline, CDR1 is SGHTA, CDR2 FQGNSA. The DNA for the CDR3 is TGTGCCAGCAGCCAGGGACAGGGGGCGCGTCTTGGGGGCTACACCTTC. Its protein is CASSQGQGARLGGYTF.